This T cell receptor (beta chain) derives from a study of tumor and adjacent non-tumor tissue in lung cancer. About the study: Patients comprised about a dozen adenocarcinoma, a couple of squamous cell carcinoma and 1 small cell lung cancer.

The germline V gene encodes CDR1 WSHSY and CDR2 SAAADI. The CDR3 has 11 amino acids. This clonotype occurred a few times. The antigen is undetermined. The junction departs from germline at one end; a sequencing error may be responsible. The study, taken as a whole, reports: Normal lung showed higher cumulative top 100 clone frequency than tumor. Tumor tissue had significantly higher TCR diversity than normal lung.

The template was RNA from unsorted bulk tissue. The normal lung tissue was taken more than 3 cm from the tumor edge. Chemotherapy-naive patients with new lung cancer underwent thoracic surgery in China, August–late 2014. A modified ARM-PCR protocol with three rounds of nested PCR amplified TCRbeta. TCRdb reprocessed the multiplex PCR reads via MiXCR and lists one record per CDR3 protein. The sample shows fewer than 45,000 distinct CDR3 sequences, around 67% of them seen only once. The V and J genes are TRBV10-2 and TRBJ2-2; no firm D call. The clonotype was recovered from a woman aged 40-49 years with non-small cell lung cancer. Sequencing input: distant non-tumor lung tissue. For the CDR3, the DNA is TGCGCCAGCCGCCACACCTGGGAGCTGTTTTTT. Encoded protein: CASRHTWELFF.